These 25 T cell receptor beta chains came from one sample sequenced in a study of blood T cell repertoires in COVID-19. Assay: immunoSEQ multiplex PCR; the TCRdb copy retains only in-frame clones and omits some. The sample has around 100,000 clones, 90% seen once. The sample consisted of peripheral blood. The receptors here all came from a man aged 50-59 years with acute or convalescent COVID-19.

The chain joins TRBV3-1 (or the pseudogene TRBV3-2) to TRBJ2-7, with TRBD2 matching 7 bases. Germline values: CDR1 LGHDT, CDR2 YNNKEL (reference sequence). The CDR3 runs to 16 residues. V was clipped by 1 base and J by 0 bases; unmatched bases: 6. CDR3 region: CASSQVRSSGSYEQYF. Written as DNA, the CDR3 is TGTGCCAGCAGCCAAGTTCGTTCTAGCGGCTCCTACGAGCAGTACTTC.

V is TRBV11-2 and J is TRBJ1-2; D gene ambiguous. This CDR3 is 15 amino acids long. Per the germline V gene, CDR1 is SGHAT and CDR2 is FQNNGV. V lost 1 base to trimming and J lost 4 bases, with 13 bases between them. The CDR3 is CASSLALSPSYGYTF. The CDR3 nucleotides read TGTGCCAGCAGCTTAGCCCTTTCACCCAGCTATGGCTACACCTTC.

J is TRBJ2-3 and V is TRBV5-1; 10 nucleotides match TRBD2. From germline, CDR1 is SGHRS and CDR2 YFSETQ. Germline trimming cut 4 bases from V and 0 bases from J; bases unmatched to any gene: 8. CDR3 size: 17 residues. The CDR3 loop is CASSPWRAGGSTDTQYF. CDR3 nucleotides: TGCGCCAGCAGCCCCTGGCGAGCGGGAGGGAGCACAGATACGCAGTATTTT.

This chain links TRBV18 with TRBJ2-7; D might be TRBD2 (5 bases). CDR1 and CDR2 from the germline V gene are KGHSH and LQKENI. Trimming cost V 1 base and J 6 bases, with 13 bases left between them. This CDR3 spans 14 amino acids. This chain's CDR3 is CASSPLEVRAEQYF. The CDR3 coding sequence is TGTGCCAGCTCACCACTGGAGGTTCGGGCCGAGCAGTACTTC.

J is TRBJ2-1 and V is TRBV27, with 9 bases that match TRBD2. The CDR3 is 15 amino acids. Per the germline V gene, CDR1 is MNHEY and CDR2 is SMNVEV (reference sequence). V trimming: 2 bases; J trimming: 5 bases; junction bases outside the gene matches: 4. CDR3: CASSLRAGGNNEQFF. DNA of the CDR3: TGTGCCAGCAGTTTAAGGGCGGGAGGGAACAATGAGCAGTTCTTC.

This chain joins TRBV9 and TRBJ2-5, with 11 bases lining up with TRBD2. Per the germline V gene, CDR1 is SGDLS and CDR2 is YYNGEE. Trimming cost V 7 bases and J 5 bases; bases outside gene matches: 10. The CDR3 is 15 residues long. CDR3 DNA: TGTGCCAGCGGAACCGGGACTAGCGGATGGGAGACCCAGTACTTC. It encodes CASGTGTSGWETQYF.

The rearrangement uses TRBV19 and TRBJ2-1; TRBD2 is a possible D gene (6 bases). The CDR3 has 14 residues. V was trimmed by 3 bases and J by 5 bases, leaving 11 bases between them. Germline V gives CDR1 LNHDA, CDR2 SQIVND (reference sequence). This CDR3 reads CASSMAGPNNEQFF. Here the CDR3 DNA reads TGTGCCAGTAGTATGGCGGGACCAAACAATGAGCAGTTCTTC.

V and J are TRBV7-8 and TRBJ2-7; 7 bases agree with TRBD1. This CDR3 comprises 14 residues. Looked up from germline, CDR1 is SGHVS and CDR2 is FQNEAQ. Germline trimming cut 6 bases from V and 0 bases from J; bases unmatched to any gene: 5. This CDR3 reads CASRPGQSSYEQYF. The CDR3 DNA reads TGTGCCAGCAGACCGGGACAGAGCTCCTACGAGCAGTACTTC.

The chain carries TRBV5-6 and TRBJ2-1; 12 bases map to TRBD2. V dropped 0 bases and J dropped 9; count of bases not matched to a gene: 13. The CDR3 is made up of 18 amino acids. Per the germline V gene, CDR1 is SGHDT and CDR2 is YYEEEE. The CDR3 region has the DNA TGTGCCAGCAGCTTGGAGGTGTCTAGCGGGAGGGCCGGGGGTGAGCAGTTCTTC. It encodes CASSLEVSSGRAGGEQFF.

The chain uses TRBV18 and TRBJ2-1; TRBD2 aligns across 8 bases. V lost 3 bases and J lost 9; bases outside the gene matches: 13. CDR3 length: 16 residues. CDR1 is KGHSH and CDR2 is LQKENI in the germline V gene. The CDR3 sequence is CASSPSPTRGGVEQFF. The CDR3 DNA reads as TGTGCCAGCTCACCTTCACCTACCCGGGGGGGTGTTGAGCAGTTCTTC.

V usage is TRBV19 and J usage is TRBJ2-3, with 7 bases fitting TRBD2. Germline trimming cut 1 base from V and 5 bases from J; bases unmatched to any gene: 12. Germline lookup yields CDR1 LNHDA and CDR2 SQIVND (reference sequence). The length of the CDR3 is 17 residues. CDR3 nucleotides: TGTGCCAGTAGTATAGTCGGGAAGGCGGGAGTGAGAGATACGCAGTATTTT. Translation gives CASSIVGKAGVRDTQYF.

CDR3 nucleotide sequence: TGTGCCAGCAGCCAAGATCGCAGGTCTGAAGCTTTCTTT. The encoded protein is CASSQDRRSEAFF. The rearrangement joins TRBV14 to TRBJ1-1; D is undetermined. In germline, CDR1 is SGHDN, CDR2 FVKESK. Trimming pared 0 bases from V and 6 bases from J, leaving 8 bases between. The CDR3 covers 13 residues.

V usage is TRBV19 and J usage is TRBJ1-6; D unclear. This CDR3 is built from 13 residues. Germline loops: CDR1 LNHDA, CDR2 SQIVND (reference sequence). V was clipped by 3 bases and J by 7 bases, with 7 bases between them. CDR3 residues: CASSIPGNSPLHF. The CDR3 DNA reads TGTGCCAGTAGTATCCCCGGGAATTCACCCCTCCACTTT. Drawing the rest from reference TRBV19 and TRBJ1-6, the complete variable domain is DGGITQSPKYLFRKEGQNVTLSCEQNLNHDAMYWYRQDPGQGLRLIYYSQIVNDFQKGDIAEGYSVSREKKESFPLTVTSAQKNPTAFYLCASSIPGNSPLHFGNGTRLTVT.

This rearrangement joins TRBV7-2 to TRBJ1-2, with TRBD1 matching over 8 bases. V shed 1 base, J shed 5 bases, and the junction held 3 bases outside the gene matches. From germline, CDR1 is SGHTA and CDR2 FQGNSA. The CDR3 has 14 amino acids. The CDR3 sequence: CASSLGTGHYGYTF. In DNA, the CDR3 is TGTGCCAGCAGCTTAGGGACAGGGCATTATGGCTACACCTTC.

This rearrangement joins TRBV3-1 (or the pseudogene TRBV3-2) to TRBJ2-2; D perhaps matches TRBD1 (6 bases). Germline lookup yields CDR1 LGHDT and CDR2 YNNKEL (reference sequence). The CDR3 has 14 amino acids. V was clipped by 5 bases and J by 4 bases, with 11 bases between them. The CDR3 bases are TGTGCCAGCAGCTTACAGGGTACCACCGGGGAGCTGTTTTTT. Residues: CASSLQGTTGELFF.

The J gene is TRBJ2-1, the V gene TRBV4-1; D not certain. This CDR3 has 16 residues. V shed 1 base and J shed 1 base, with 11 bases lying between them. In germline, CDR1 is MGHRA, CDR2 YSYEKL. CDR3 loop: CASSQGVQISYNEQFF. DNA for the CDR3: TGCGCCAGCAGCCAAGGGGTACAGATATCCTACAATGAGCAGTTCTTC.

V is TRBV5-1 and J is TRBJ2-5; TRBD2 matches 7 bases. J was trimmed by 2 bases and V by 0 bases; bases with no gene match: 10. In germline, CDR1 is SGHRS, CDR2 YFSETQ. This CDR3 region has 17 residues. The CDR3 DNA sequence: TGCGCCAGCAGCTTGGACCCTCCTGCGGGAGTACAAGAGACCCAGTACTTC. This gives the protein CASSLDPPAGVQETQYF.

This clone appeared a single time. The chain is built from TRBV6-5 and TRBJ2-7; TRBD1 matches 12 bases. Germline CDR1 MNHEY, CDR2 SVGAGI. The CDR3 has 15 residues. V gave up 2 bases and J gave up 7 bases; unmatched junction bases: 6. DNA of the CDR3: TGTGCCAGCAGTTACACGGGGACAGGGGGCATTGAGCAGTACTTC. It encodes CASSYTGTGGIEQYF.

The chain uses TRBV28 and TRBJ2-3; D remains ambiguous. V was shortened by 3 bases and J by 6 bases, with 4 bases between the two germline ends. The CDR3 spans 11 residues. CDR1 is MDHEN and CDR2 is SYDVKM in the germline V gene. The CDR3 region has the DNA TGTGCCAGCAGTTTGAGGGATACGCAGTATTTT. This codes for CASSLRDTQYF.

The gene calls are TRBV19 and TRBJ1-2; D remains ambiguous. V gave up 5 bases and J gave up 4 bases, with 17 bases separating them. The length of the CDR3 is 15 residues. Germline V gene data show CDR1 as LNHDA and CDR2 as SQIVND (reference sequence). The CDR3 reads CASSLGDRISYGYTF. Written as DNA, the CDR3 is TGTGCCAGTAGTCTTGGAGACCGAATTTCCTATGGCTACACCTTC.

This chain joins TRBV30 and TRBJ1-1; D might be TRBD1 (6 bases). The CDR3 length is 13 residues. In germline, CDR1 is GTSNPN, CDR2 SVGIG (reference sequence). Deletions cut 0 bases from V and 5 bases from J, with 10 bases between. CDR3 sequence reads: CAWSVQGRTEAFF. The CDR3 DNA is TGTGCCTGGAGTGTACAGGGACGGACTGAAGCTTTCTTT.

This sequence joins TRBV5-5 and TRBJ1-5; D is ambiguous. Germline V lookup: CDR1 SGHKS, CDR2 YYEKEE (reference sequence). The V gene lost 0 bases and the J gene lost 11 bases, with 12 bases spanning the gap. This CDR3 spans 13 amino acids. The CDR3, as DNA: TGTGCCAGCAGCTTGGGCCAAGCGAAGGCCCAGCATTTT. Its protein is CASSLGQAKAQHF. Full variable domain (rest looked up from reference TRBV5-5 and TRBJ1-5): DAGVTQSPTHLIKTRGQQVTLRCSPISGHKSVSWYQQVLGQGPQFIFQYYEKEERGRGNFPDRFSARQFPNYSSELNVNALLLGDSALYLCASSLGQAKAQHFGDGTRLSIL.

The chain joins TRBV29-1 to TRBJ2-3; maybe TRBD1 (5 bases). V dropped 3 bases and J dropped 5 bases, with 9 bases sitting between them. CDR3 length: 12 amino acids. Germline values: CDR1 SQVTM, CDR2 ANQGSEA. The CDR3 protein is CSVDRGGDTQYF. The CDR3 DNA reads as TGCAGCGTTGATAGGGGCGGAGATACGCAGTATTTT.

This chain connects TRBV19 to TRBJ2-6, with TRBD1 matching over 7 bases. Trimming removed 7 bases from V and 0 bases from J; junction bases left unmatched: 6. The CDR3 consists of 16 residues. CDR1 is LNHDA and CDR2 is SQIVND in the germline V gene (reference sequence). In DNA form, the CDR3 reads TGTGCCAGTACCGGGACAGTTAGCTCTGGGGCCAACGTCCTGACTTTC. This sequence encodes CASTGTVSSGANVLTF.

The genes are TRBV11-2 and TRBJ1-1; 7 nucleotides line up with TRBD1. Germline V gene sequence: CDR1 SGHAT, CDR2 FQNNGV. The trim removed 1 base at V and 4 bases at J, leaving 6 bases unmatched. This CDR3 comprises 15 residues. CDR3 region: CASSLVQEGATEAFF. The CDR3 nucleotides are TGTGCCAGCAGCTTAGTGCAGGAGGGGGCCACTGAAGCTTTCTTT.